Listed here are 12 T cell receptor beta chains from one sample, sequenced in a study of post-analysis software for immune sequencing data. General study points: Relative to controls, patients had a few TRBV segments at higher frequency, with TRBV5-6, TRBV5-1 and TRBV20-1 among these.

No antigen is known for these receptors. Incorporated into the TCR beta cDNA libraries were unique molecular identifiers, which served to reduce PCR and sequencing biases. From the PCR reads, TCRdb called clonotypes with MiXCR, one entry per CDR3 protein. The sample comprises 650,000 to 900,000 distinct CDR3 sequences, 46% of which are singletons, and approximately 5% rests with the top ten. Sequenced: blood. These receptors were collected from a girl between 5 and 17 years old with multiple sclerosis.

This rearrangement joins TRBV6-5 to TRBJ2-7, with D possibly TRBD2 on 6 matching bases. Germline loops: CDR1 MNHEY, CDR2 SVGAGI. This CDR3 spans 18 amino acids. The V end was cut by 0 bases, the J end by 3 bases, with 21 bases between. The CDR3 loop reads CASSYSIAWRDWGYEQYF. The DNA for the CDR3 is TGTGCCAGCAGTTACTCGATAGCTTGGCGGGACTGGGGCTACGAGCAGTACTTC.

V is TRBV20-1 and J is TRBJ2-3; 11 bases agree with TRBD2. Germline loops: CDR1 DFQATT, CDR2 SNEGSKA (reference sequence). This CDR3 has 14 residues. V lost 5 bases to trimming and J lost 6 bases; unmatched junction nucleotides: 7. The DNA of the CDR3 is TGCAGTGCTGATCTAGCGGGAGGCCATGATACGCAGTATTTT. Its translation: CSADLAGGHDTQYF.

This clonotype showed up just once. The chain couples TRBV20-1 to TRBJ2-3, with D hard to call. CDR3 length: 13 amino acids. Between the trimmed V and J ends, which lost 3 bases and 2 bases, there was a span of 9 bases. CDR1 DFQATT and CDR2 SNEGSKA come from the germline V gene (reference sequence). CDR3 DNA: TGCAGTGCTAGTTTGACTTACACAGATACGCAGTATTTT. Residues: CSASLTYTDTQYF.

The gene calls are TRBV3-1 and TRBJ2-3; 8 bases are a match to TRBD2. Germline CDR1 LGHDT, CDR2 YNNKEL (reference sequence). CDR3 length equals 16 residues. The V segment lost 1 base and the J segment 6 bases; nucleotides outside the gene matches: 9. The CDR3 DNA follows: TGTGCCAGCAGCCAAGTGGGCGGGAGGTCAACTGATACGCAGTATTTT. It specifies CASSQVGGRSTDTQYF.

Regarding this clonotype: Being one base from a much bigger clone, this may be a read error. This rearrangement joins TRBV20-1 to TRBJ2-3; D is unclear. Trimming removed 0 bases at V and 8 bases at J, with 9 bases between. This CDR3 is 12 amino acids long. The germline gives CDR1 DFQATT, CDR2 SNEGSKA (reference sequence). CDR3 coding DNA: TGCAGTGCTAGAGATCTGAGGACTACGCAGTATTTT. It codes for CSARDLRTTQYF.

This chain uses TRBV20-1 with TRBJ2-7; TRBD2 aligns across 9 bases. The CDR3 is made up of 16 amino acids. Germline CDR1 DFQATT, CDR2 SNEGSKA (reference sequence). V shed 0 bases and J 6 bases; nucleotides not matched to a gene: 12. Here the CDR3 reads CSARDEAGGLYVEQYF. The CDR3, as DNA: TGCAGTGCTAGAGATGAAGCGGGAGGCCTTTACGTCGAGCAGTACTTC.

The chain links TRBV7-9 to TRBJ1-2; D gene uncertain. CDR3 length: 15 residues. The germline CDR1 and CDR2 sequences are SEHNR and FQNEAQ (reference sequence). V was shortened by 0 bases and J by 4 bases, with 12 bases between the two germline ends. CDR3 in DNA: TGTGCCAGCAGCTTAGCTGACCGGGAGTCCTATGGCTACACCTTC. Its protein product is CASSLADRESYGYTF.

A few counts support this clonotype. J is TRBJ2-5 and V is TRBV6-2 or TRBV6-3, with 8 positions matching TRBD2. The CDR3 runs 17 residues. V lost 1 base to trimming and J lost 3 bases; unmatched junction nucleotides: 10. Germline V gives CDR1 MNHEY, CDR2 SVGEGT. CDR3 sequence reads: CASSYLDYGRAKETQYF. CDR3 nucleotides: TGTGCCAGCAGTTACTTGGATTACGGGAGGGCCAAAGAGACCCAGTACTTC.

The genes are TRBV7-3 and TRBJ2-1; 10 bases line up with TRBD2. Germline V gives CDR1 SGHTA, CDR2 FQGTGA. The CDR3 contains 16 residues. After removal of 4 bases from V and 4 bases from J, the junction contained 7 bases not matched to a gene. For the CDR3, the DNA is TGTGCCAGCAGCTCTAGCGGGGGCACACGTTACAATGAGCAGTTCTTC. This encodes CASSSSGGTRYNEQFF.

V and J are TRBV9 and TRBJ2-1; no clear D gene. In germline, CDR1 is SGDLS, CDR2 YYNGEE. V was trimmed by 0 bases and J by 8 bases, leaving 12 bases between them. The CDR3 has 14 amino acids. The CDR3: CASSVGMGSHEQFF. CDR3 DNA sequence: TGTGCCAGCAGCGTAGGGATGGGGTCTCATGAGCAGTTCTTC.

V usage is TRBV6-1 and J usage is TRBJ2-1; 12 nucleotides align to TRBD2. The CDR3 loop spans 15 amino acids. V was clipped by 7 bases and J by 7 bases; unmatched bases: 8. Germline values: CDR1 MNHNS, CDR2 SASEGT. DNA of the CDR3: TGTGCCAGCACGGTGCAACTAGCGGGAGGTAATGAGCAGTTCTTC. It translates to CASTVQLAGGNEQFF.

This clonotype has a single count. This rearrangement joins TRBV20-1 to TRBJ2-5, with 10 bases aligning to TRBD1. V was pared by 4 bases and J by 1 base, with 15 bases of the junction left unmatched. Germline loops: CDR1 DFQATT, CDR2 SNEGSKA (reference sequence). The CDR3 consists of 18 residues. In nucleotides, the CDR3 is TGCAGTGCTACCGGGGTCCAGGGACAGGGGATAAGCCAAGAGACCCAGTACTTC. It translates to CSATGVQGQGISQETQYF.